Reported below is one T cell receptor (beta chain). These data belong to a study of blood T cell repertoires in COVID-19. V lost 3 bases and J 4 bases, leaving 16 bases between the germline ends. The CDR3 runs 15 residues. In germline, CDR1 is ENHRY, CDR2 SYGVKD. The table came from immunoSEQ multiplex PCR; TCRdb's copy has only in-frame clones and leaves some out. The table lists about 40,000 clones, roughly 87% of them singletons. The chain joins TRBV10-3 to TRBJ2-7; unclear D gene. The TCR sequence derives from an elderly woman with active COVID-19. What was sequenced was peripheral blood. The DNA of the CDR3 is TGTGCCATCAGTGACTCCTCCCGCAAACTTTACGAGCAGTACTTC. It encodes CAISDSSRKLYEQYF.